This T cell receptor beta chain emerged from a study of blood T cell repertoires in COVID-19. On the study more broadly: The United States, Italy and Spain supplied acute and convalescent COVID-19 samples.

Original processing notes: Amplifying reference gene primers gave estimates of nucleated cell counts. Measured with immunoSEQ multiplex PCR; TCRdb has only the in-frame clones, and not every one. V and J calls and clone size come straight from that table; D and trimming were deduced from the DNA. The sample includes a few hundred thousand clones, about 87% of them seen just once. This sequence originates from a woman in her 30s who had recovered from COVID-19. Sequenced sample: peripheral blood.

CDR3 in amino acids: CASSIDGQGFYGYTF. Here the CDR3 DNA reads TGTGCCAGTAGTATAGACGGACAGGGTTTCTATGGCTACACCTTC. The chain links TRBV19 to TRBJ1-2; 8 bases map to TRBD1. With 0 bases clipped from V and 4 bases from J, the junction kept 4 bases outside the gene matches. Per germline, CDR1 LNHDA and CDR2 SQIVND (reference sequence). The CDR3 spans 15 residues.